This is a list of T cell receptor beta chains from one sample in a study of T cell responses to AZD1222 COVID-19 vaccine. Assay used: immunoSEQ multiplex PCR; TCRdb lists only in-frame clones, some missing. The sample gives about 180,000 clones, around 89% of which show up once; about 24% is in the top ten. The specimen comprised peripheral blood, sampled 28 days after the second AZD1222 dose. These receptor sequences come from an adult who received the AZD1222 COVID-19 vaccine. CDR3s leave out the opening cysteine and the closing phenylalanine or tryptophan. Each record gives: J gene, D gene, V gene, CDR3 protein. D genes are given only for firm matches.

TRBJ2-1 | TRBD2 | TRBV11-1 | ASRRTSGGNEQF
TRBJ1-3 | . | TRBV3-1/TRBV3-2 | ASSQGLSGNTIY
TRBJ2-3 | . | TRBV9 | ASSVEIGYTDTQY
TRBJ2-1 | . | TRBV27 | ASSSRVYNEQF
TRBJ2-5 | . | TRBV7-2 | ASSRREQETQY
TRBJ1-1 | . | TRBV19 | ASTWGGSETF
TRBJ2-5 | TRBD1 | TRBV24-1 | ATRSRPGTGQETQY
TRBJ1-3 | . | TRBV28 | ASKESGNTIY
TRBJ1-1 | . | TRBV28 | ASSFRRYTEAF
TRBJ1-4 | . | TRBV7-8 | ASSLGRNEKLF
TRBJ2-7 | . | TRBV5-1 | ASRGGTGSSYEQY
TRBJ2-5 | TRBD2 | TRBV7-2 | ASTSGRGRETQY
TRBJ1-2 | . | TRBV11-2 | ASSFGPEHGYT
TRBJ2-2 | . | TRBV5-1 | ASIGTGELF
TRBJ1-5 | . | TRBV5-6 | ASRLGGEEPQH
TRBJ2-3 | TRBD2 | TRBV3-1/TRBV3-2 | ASSPAGGFSDTQY
TRBJ2-7 | TRBD2 | TRBV9 | ASSARGSGSSYEQY
TRBJ2-7 | . | TRBV28 | ASSLAGVGSYEQY
TRBJ1-4 | . | TRBV5-1 | ASSFDSLNEKLF
TRBJ2-2 | TRBD1 | TRBV7-9 | ASRPGQGYSGELF
TRBJ2-5 | . | TRBV7-9 | ASSPYRTDETQY
TRBJ2-1 | TRBD2 | TRBV11-2 | ASSRGGGSISYNEQF
TRBJ1-5 | TRBD1 | TRBV7-9 | ASSRSTGGLPQH
TRBJ2-7 | TRBD2 | TRBV13 | ASSRGTSGSYEQY
TRBJ2-7 | . | TRBV5-4 | ASSFDSIWVGEQY
TRBJ1-6 | . | TRBV18 | ASSLDWNSPLH
TRBJ1-6 | TRBD1 | TRBV7-2 | ASSLGQEPLSPLH
TRBJ1-1 | . | TRBV7-8 | ASSVKGVDTEAF
TRBJ1-3 | . | TRBV4-3 | ASSQEGSSGNTIY
TRBJ2-7 | . | TRBV21-1 | ASSKKVDPAGVISYEQY
TRBJ2-7 | . | TRBV7-9 | ASSLTGINEQY
TRBJ1-3 | . | TRBV28 | ASSLRGGRSGNTIY
TRBJ1-1 | . | TRBV6-5 | ASSYGVLDTEAF
TRBJ2-7 | . | TRBV7-9 | ASSLEGGREQY
TRBJ1-1 | TRBD1 | TRBV6-2/TRBV6-3 | ASSYTIRGSTEAF
TRBJ1-1 | TRBD1 | TRBV5-1 | ASSLDRGDTEAF
TRBJ1-1 | TRBD1 | TRBV18 | ASSQRPGGENTEAF
TRBJ2-5 | TRBD2 | TRBV11-2 | ASSLGTLAGSQETQY
TRBJ2-7 | TRBD1 | TRBV5-1 | ASSSGTGAYEQY
TRBJ2-2 | TRBD1 | TRBV7-3 | ASSLNRVGQGTGELF
TRBJ2-2 | . | TRBV2 | ASRGGQGRTGELF
TRBJ2-7 | TRBD2 | TRBV3-1/TRBV3-2 | ASSPRVGSGRSSPYEQY
TRBJ2-7 | TRBD2 | TRBV5-1 | ASNLSGRADEQY
TRBJ2-2 | . | TRBV29-1 | SVEDGANTGELF
TRBJ1-2 | TRBD1 | TRBV28 | ASSSGQGTYGYT
TRBJ2-7 | TRBD2 | TRBV7-9 | ASSSQRDYHYEQY
TRBJ2-7 | . | TRBV18 | ASSPPGHPTYEQY
TRBJ2-1 | TRBD2 | TRBV18 | ASSPPLAGVGNEQF
TRBJ2-1 | . | TRBV11-2 | ASREGTPFDEQF
TRBJ1-4 | . | TRBV19 | ASSIGPGNEKLF
TRBJ2-1 | TRBD2 | TRBV19 | ATGLAGVNEQF
TRBJ2-7 | . | TRBV28 | ASSPGGRTYEQY
TRBJ2-2 | . | TRBV7-8 | ASSLEKRTGELF
TRBJ2-1 | TRBD2 | TRBV7-3 | ASSLPDRPRREGEQF
TRBJ2-7 | . | TRBV12-3/TRBV12-4 | ASSLKRITGQY